Below, 15 T cell receptor beta chains from the same sample are listed, as sequenced in a study of cytomegalovirus exposure and HLA in healthy donors. Vbeta (60) and Jbeta (13) primers were used in the PCR. Measured with immunoSEQ multiplex PCR; TCRdb has only the in-frame clones, and not every one. The sample holds tens of thousands of clones; 77% are singletons and the top ten take around 3.1%. Sample: PBMCs. The receptor source for this set is a middle-aged man in good health and CMV-seropositive.

The CDR3 protein is CASSLAGTSNNEQFF. The CDR3 DNA follows: TGTGCCAGCAGCTTGGCAGGGACTAGCAACAATGAGCAGTTCTTC. V and J are TRBV5-4 and TRBJ2-1; 9 bases are shared with TRBD2. The CDR3 is made up of 15 amino acids. The V gene's germline CDR1 is SGHNT and CDR2 YYREEE (reference sequence). Trimming at V came to 0 bases and at J to 5 bases, leaving 3 bases not matched to a gene.

The rearrangement links TRBV6-1 to TRBJ1-3, with D tentatively TRBD1 (5 bases). This CDR3 is 15 amino acids long. Trimming took 5 bases from V and 2 from J, leaving 13 bases between them. Germline V CDR1 and CDR2: MNHNS, SASEGT. The CDR3: CASSLGLNAGNTIYF. CDR3 nucleotide sequence: TGTGCCAGCAGTTTGGGACTCAACGCTGGAAACACCATATATTTT.

The chain carries TRBV29-1 and TRBJ2-2, with TRBD2 identical over 7 bases. V was pared by 4 bases and J by 1 base, with 9 bases of the junction left unmatched. In germline, CDR1 is SQVTM, CDR2 ANQGSEA. This CDR3 contains 16 residues. For the CDR3, the DNA is TGCAGCGTTGTGGCTTGGGGGGGGAAGAACACCGGGGAGCTGTTTTTT. Translating gives CSVVAWGGKNTGELFF.

The chain has TRBV10-1 and TRBJ2-5, with D possibly TRBD2 on 6 matching bases. There are 14 residues in the CDR3. Germline values: CDR1 WNHNN, CDR2 SYGVQD (reference sequence). The germline V and J ends were trimmed by 3 bases and 6 bases, with 14 bases remaining between them. In DNA, the CDR3 is TGCGCCAGCAGTGAAAGTAGCGGTGGCAAGACCCAGTACTTC. It specifies CASSESSGGKTQYF.

The rearrangement uses TRBV14 and TRBJ2-7, with D unclear. V lost 0 bases and J lost 0, with 3 bases in between. There are 13 residues in the CDR3. The germline V gene encodes CDR1 SGHDN and CDR2 FVKESK. Here the CDR3 DNA reads TGTGCCAGCAGCCAAGACTACTCCTACGAGCAGTACTTC. Protein: CASSQDYSYEQYF.

The V gene is TRBV18, the J gene TRBJ2-1; TRBD2 aligns across 7 bases. There are 14 residues in the CDR3. Germline values: CDR1 KGHSH, CDR2 LQKENI. V shed 9 bases, J shed 5 bases, and the junction held 10 bases outside the gene matches. CDR3 region: CASSSGNRDNEQFF. The CDR3 coding sequence is TGTGCCAGTTCGAGCGGGAATCGGGACAATGAGCAGTTCTTC. The full variable domain, completed using reference TRBV18 and TRBJ2-1, is NAGVMQNPRHLVRRRGQEARLRCSPMKGHSHVYWYRQLPEEGLKFMVYLQKENIIDESGMPKERFSAEFPKEGPSILRIQQVVRGDSAAYFCASSSGNRDNEQFFGPGTRLTVL.

This chain links TRBV4-1 with TRBJ2-5; maybe TRBD1 (6 bases). The CDR3 extends over 16 amino acids. Trimming left V 4 bases short and J 5 bases short, with 20 bases between. Germline V gene data show CDR1 as MGHRA and CDR2 as YSYEKL. The CDR3 DNA sequence: TGCGCCAGCAGCCCGCCCCGACCAGGGGCCGGTGAGACCCAGTACTTC. Translated, it gives CASSPPRPGAGETQYF.

This chain joins TRBV19 and TRBJ1-2; possibly TRBD1 for D (5 bases). Germline CDR1 is LNHDA and CDR2 is SQIVND (reference sequence). The CDR3 extends over 14 amino acids. The V end lost 7 bases, the J end lost 10 bases, and 22 bases lay between the germline ends. CDR3 nucleotides: TGTGCCAGTATGGGGCAGGGAAAAGCCGTAGTCTACACCTTC. Translation: CASMGQGKAVVYTF. Combining the CDR3 with reference TRBV19 and TRBJ1-2 gives the whole variable domain DGGITQSPKYLFRKEGQNVTLSCEQNLNHDAMYWYRQDPGQGLRLIYYSQIVNDFQKGDIAEGYSVSREKKESFPLTVTSAQKNPTAFYLCASMGQGKAVVYTFGSGTRLTVV.

This clone was picked up a small number of times. Mismatch with germline at one junction end may stem from a read error. The chain joins TRBV30 to TRBJ2-6; tentatively, D is TRBD1 (5 bases). The CDR3 is made up of 18 amino acids. Germline V gene data show CDR1 as GTSNPN and CDR2 as SVGIG (reference sequence). CDR3: CAWSGQGKAMGGANGLTF. CDR3 in DNA: TGTGCCTGGAGTGGGCAGGGAAAGGCGATGGGTGGGGCCAACGGCCTGACTTTC.

The J gene is TRBJ2-1, the V gene TRBV21-1; TRBD2, the table's D call, lacks a check against the DNA. TRBV21-1 is marked as a pseudogene. The CDR3 covers 15 residues. DNA of the CDR3: TGTGCCAGCACCTCCGGGACTAGCGGTTACAATGAGCAGTTCTTC. Amino acids: CASTSGTSGYNEQFF.

The V and J genes are TRBV5-1 and TRBJ2-1; unclear D gene. The V gene's germline CDR1 is SGHRS and CDR2 YFSETQ. The CDR3 loop spans 12 amino acids. V was cut by 2 bases and J by 7 bases, with 7 bases left in between. CDR3 in amino acids: CASSLIMNEQFF. The CDR3 region has the DNA TGCGCCAGCAGCTTAATAATGAATGAGCAGTTCTTC.

Worth noting for this clone: An end of the junction does not agree with germline; a read error may underlie this. The chain carries TRBV5-4 and TRBJ1-5, with 7 bases that match TRBD1. This CDR3 is 16 amino acids long. Germline V gene sequence: CDR1 SGHNT, CDR2 YYREEE (reference sequence). The CDR3 coding sequence is TGTGCCAGCAGCTTTCCCTGGACAGGTGGGAATCGGCCCCAGCATTTT. It specifies CASSFPWTGGNRPQHF.

The CDR3 region has the DNA TGTGCCAGCAGCATGGCCCACACAGATACGCAGTATTTT. Translated: CASSMAHTDTQYF. The V gene is TRBV7-2, the J gene TRBJ2-3; D not resolved. Germline CDR1 and CDR2: SGHTA and FQGNSA. The length of the CDR3 is 13 residues. The germline V and J ends were trimmed by 5 bases and 2 bases, with 8 bases remaining between them. Complete variable domain (other parts from reference TRBV7-2 and TRBJ2-3): GAGVSQSPSNKVTEKGKDVELRCDPISGHTALYWYRQSLGQGLEFLIYFQGNSAPDKSGLPSDRFSAERTGGSVSTLTIQRTQQEDSAVYLCASSMAHTDTQYFGPGTRLTVL.

This chain uses TRBV29-1 with TRBJ2-3; 8 nucleotides align to TRBD2. The germline CDR1 and CDR2 sequences are SQVTM and ANQGSEA. V shed 7 bases and J 5 bases; nucleotides not matched to a gene: 11. CDR3 size: 14 residues. CDR3 DNA sequence: TGCAGCGCCCACCTAGCGGGTAGGGAAGATACGCAGTATTTT. This encodes CSAHLAGREDTQYF.

This clone was counted once. This chain links TRBV5-1 with TRBJ1-6; D call uncertain. Trimming removed 5 bases from V and 5 bases from J, with 8 bases in between. The CDR3 sequence is 13 residues long. Looked up from germline, CDR1 is SGHRS and CDR2 is YFSETQ. The CDR3 DNA is TGCGCCAGCAGTCGGGTAGATAATTCACCCCTCCACTTT. As protein: CASSRVDNSPLHF. The full variable domain, with the rest looked up from reference TRBV5-1 and TRBJ1-6, is KAGVTQTPRYLIKTRGQQVTLSCSPISGHRSVSWYQQTPGQGLQFLFEYFSETQRNKGNFPGRFSGRQFSNSRSEMNVSTLELGDSALYLCASSRVDNSPLHFGNGTRLTVT.